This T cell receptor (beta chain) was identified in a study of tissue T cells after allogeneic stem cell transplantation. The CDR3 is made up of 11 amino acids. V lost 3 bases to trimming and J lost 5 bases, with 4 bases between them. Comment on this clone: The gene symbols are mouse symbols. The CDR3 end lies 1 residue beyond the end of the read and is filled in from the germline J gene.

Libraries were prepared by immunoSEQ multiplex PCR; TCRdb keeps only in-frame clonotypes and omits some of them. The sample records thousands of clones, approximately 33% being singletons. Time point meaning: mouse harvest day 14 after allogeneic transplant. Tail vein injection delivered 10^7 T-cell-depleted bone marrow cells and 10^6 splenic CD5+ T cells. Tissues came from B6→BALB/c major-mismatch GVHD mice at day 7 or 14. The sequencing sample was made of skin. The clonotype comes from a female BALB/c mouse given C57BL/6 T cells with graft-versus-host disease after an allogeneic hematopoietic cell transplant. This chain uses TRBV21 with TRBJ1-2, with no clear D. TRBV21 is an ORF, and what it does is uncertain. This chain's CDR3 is CASSQGSDYTF. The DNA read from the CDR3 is TGTGCTAGCAGTCAGGGATCCGACTACACC.